Listed here are 8 T cell receptor beta chains from one sample, sequenced in a study of T cell clonality in common variable immunodeficiency. The assay was immunoSEQ multiplex PCR, and TCRdb's table has in-frame clones only and misses some. In total the sample includes 30,000 to 40,000 clones, none of them seen once. General study results and limits: In common variable immunodeficiency, TCR beta chains reportedly carried fewer deletions and N-nucleotide insertions.

For these receptors, no antigen is known. Sequencing input: peripheral blood mononuclear cells. Receptors originate from a human donor with common variable immunodeficiency.

There are many counts of this clone. The CDR3 bases that were read are TGCGCCAGCAGCTCGGGTAATACAGGGCAGGGGACG. This encodes CASSSGNTGQGT. Given in full, the CDR3 is CASSSGNTGQGTQYF. The chain has TRBV5-1 and TRBJ2-3; TRBD1 is a possible D gene (6 bases). Read data end 3 residues before the CDR3 end; the end is taken from the germline J gene. CDR3 length equals 15 residues. From germline, CDR1 is SGHRS and CDR2 YFSETQ.

This clone was found many times. The read ends 3 residues before the CDR3 terminus; that terminus is restored from the germline J gene. V usage is TRBV4-2 and J usage is TRBJ1-5; tentatively, D is TRBD1 (6 bases). This CDR3 spans 15 amino acids. Trimming removed 0 bases from V and 8 bases from J, with 14 bases in between. The germline gives CDR1 LGHNA, CDR2 YNFKEQ. The CDR3: CASSQDPGRGEPQHF. CDR3 DNA, as far as it was read: TGTGCCAGCAGCCAAGATCCGGGCAGGGGCGAGCCC.

Regarding this clone: The CDR3 goes on 3 residues after the read ends, and that part is filled in from the germline J gene. The gene calls are TRBV30 and TRBJ2-1; 8 positions agree with TRBD2. V shed 0 bases and J 5 bases; nucleotides not matched to a gene: 6. The CDR3 totals 15 residues. Germline V gene lookup returns CDR1 GTSNPN and CDR2 SVGIG (reference sequence). This CDR3 is CAWSVGGRTDNEQFF. The CDR3 DNA, read in part, is TGTGCCTGGAGTGTGGGCGGGAGGACCGACAATGAG.

Comment on this clone: The CDR3 is cut off 3 residues early in the read; its end comes from the germline J gene. This chain uses TRBV5-1 with TRBJ2-1; 8 positions match TRBD1. The CDR3 has 16 amino acids. Germline V gene lookup returns CDR1 SGHRS and CDR2 YFSETQ. J lost 4 bases, V lost 1 base, and 7 bases had no gene match. The DNA read from the CDR3 is TGCGCCAGCAGCTTGTTGCTGGACAGGGCATACAATGAG. Its translation: CASSLLLDRAYNE. The whole CDR3 protein is CASSLLLDRAYNEQFF.

This clone appeared a few times. The read comes to an end 3 residues before the CDR3 does, leaving the germline J gene to fill in the end. The rearrangement joins TRBV6-2 or TRBV6-3 to TRBJ2-3; 8 nucleotides agree with TRBD2. Germline assignment: CDR1 MNHEY and CDR2 SVGEGT. V was pared by 8 bases and J by 4 bases, with 8 bases of the junction left unmatched. The CDR3 contains 14 residues. This CDR3 reads CASGLAGAPDTQYF. The CDR3 bases that were read are TGTGCCAGCGGACTAGCAGGAGCCCCAGATACG.

A remark on this clone: The read finishes 3 residues shy of the CDR3 end, and the germline J gene is used to complete it. This chain links TRBV5-1 with TRBJ2-7, with D tentatively TRBD1 (6 bases). This CDR3 region has 16 residues. Trimming removed 0 bases at V and 0 bases at J, with 13 bases between. Germline loops: CDR1 SGHRS, CDR2 YFSETQ. The CDR3 sequence is CASSLGTVLTSYEQYF. The part of the CDR3 DNA that was read is TGCGCCAGCAGCTTGGGGACAGTCTTGACCTCCTACGAG. The full variable domain, completed using reference TRBV5-1 and TRBJ2-7, is KAGVTQTPRYLIKTRGQQVTLSCSPISGHRSVSWYQQTPGQGLQFLFEYFSETQRNKGNFPGRFSGRQFSNSRSEMNVSTLELGDSALYLCASSLGTVLTSYEQYFGPGTRLTVT.

This clone has more than one count but fewer than ten. The read gets to within 3 residues of the CDR3 end, and the germline J gene fills in the rest. The gene calls are TRBV20-1 and TRBJ2-1, with TRBD2 identical over 8 bases. The CDR3 runs to 16 residues. Germline trimming cut 4 bases from V and 0 bases from J; bases unmatched to any gene: 8. From germline, CDR1 is DFQATT and CDR2 SNEGSKA (reference sequence). The part of the CDR3 DNA that was read is TGCAGTGCTATGGCGGGAGGCCTGGGCTCCTACAATGAG. As protein: CSAMAGGLGSYNE. The whole CDR3 is CSAMAGGLGSYNEQFF.

This clone was observed many times. Coverage ceases 3 residues before the CDR3 finishes, and the germline J gene fills in the end. The chain carries TRBV19 and TRBJ2-1; 9 bases map to TRBD2. Germline V gives CDR1 LNHDA, CDR2 SQIVND (reference sequence). The CDR3 runs to 16 residues. The V segment lost 5 bases and the J segment 9 bases; nucleotides outside the gene matches: 14. The CDR3 here is CASSRTSGHAGSEQFF. The CDR3 DNA, read in part, is TGTGCCAGTAGTCGCACTAGCGGGCATGCAGGGAGTGAG.